These 24 T cell receptor beta chains were all obtained from the same sample, sequenced in a study of T cells expressing NK-cell markers. TCRdb reanalyzed the 5' RACE reads, giving one entry per CDR3 protein sequence and no DNA. The sample data list under 600,000 distinct CDR3 sequences. The sample taken for sequencing was blood T cells: a sorted CD56 or NKG2C T cell subset, CD4+ or CD8+ T cells, or bulk PBMC T cells (not recorded which). Receptors were obtained from a woman in her fifties or sixties in good health.

This chain uses TRBV25-1 with TRBJ1-1; the TCRdb D gene call, TRBD1, has no DNA to confirm it. The CDR3 runs 18 residues. Germline V gene sequence: CDR1 MGHDK, CDR2 SYGVNS. The CDR3 here is CASSGVPGQGGLNTEAFF.

The rearrangement links TRBV20-1 to TRBJ2-1; TCRdb gives TRBD2 as the D gene, but with no DNA this cannot be confirmed. CDR1 and CDR2 from the germline V gene are DFQATT and SNEGSKA (reference sequence). The CDR3 contains 15 residues. CDR3 sequence reads: CSARLASGRLGEQFF.

The rearrangement links TRBV2 to TRBJ2-3; TCRdb outputs TRBD1, but without DNA this stays unchecked. Germline V gene sequence: CDR1 SNHLY, CDR2 FYNNEI. This CDR3 has 15 amino acids. The CDR3 reads CASTKGTGTTDTQYF.

The chain is built from TRBV20-1 and TRBJ2-1; TCRdb's assignment of TRBD2 cannot be checked, as there is no DNA. There are 12 residues in the CDR3. The germline V gene has CDR1 DFQATT and CDR2 SNEGSKA (reference sequence). The CDR3: CSARRLEGEQFF.

The chain links TRBV5-5 to TRBJ2-7; as DNA is missing, the TRBD2 call by TCRdb cannot be tested. The germline V gene encodes CDR1 SGHKS and CDR2 YYEKEE (reference sequence). The CDR3 has 12 amino acids. The CDR3 spells CASSPGTFEQYF.

This rearrangement joins TRBV5-4 to TRBJ1-1; no DNA is available, so the TRBD1 call from TCRdb remains unchecked. CDR1 SGHNT and CDR2 YYREEE come from the germline V gene (reference sequence). There are 15 residues in the CDR3. The chain's CDR3 is CASSLGGSGGTEAFF.

V usage is TRBV29-1 and J usage is TRBJ2-3; the TCRdb D gene call, TRBD1, has no DNA to confirm it. The CDR3 totals 15 residues. Germline V CDR1 and CDR2: SQVTM, ANQGSEA. CDR3 protein: CSVGVGGLGPDTQYF.

J is TRBJ2-3 and V is TRBV20-1; TCRdb's assignment of TRBD1 cannot be checked, as there is no DNA. Germline CDR1 is DFQATT and CDR2 is SNEGSKA (reference sequence). The CDR3 consists of 12 residues. This CDR3 reads CSARVQGNTQYF.

This chain joins TRBV11-2 and TRBJ2-3; no DNA is available, so the TRBD2 call from TCRdb remains unchecked. Germline CDR1 SGHAT, CDR2 FQNNGV. The CDR3 consists of 16 residues. CDR3 amino acids: CASSRGTSGRTDTQYF.

This sequence joins TRBV7-9 and TRBJ2-3; the TCRdb D gene call, TRBD2, has no DNA to confirm it. CDR3 length: 13 amino acids. Germline CDR1 SEHNR, CDR2 FQNEAQ (reference sequence). CDR3 in amino acids: CASGLAGTDTQYF.

The chain recombines TRBV5-1 with TRBJ2-3. The CDR3 is made up of 14 amino acids. Germline V gene lookup returns CDR1 SGHRS and CDR2 YFSETQ. The CDR3 here is CASSRDGSTDTQYF.

This chain links TRBV20-1 with TRBJ1-1; TCRdb calls TRBD1, which cannot be checked without DNA. The CDR3 consists of 13 residues. CDR1 and CDR2 (germline): DFQATT, SNEGSKA (reference sequence). This chain's CDR3 is CSAKPGAGTEAFF.

The chain carries TRBV20-1 and TRBJ2-5; TCRdb's assignment of TRBD2 cannot be checked, as there is no DNA. This CDR3 is 16 amino acids long. Germline V gene sequence: CDR1 DFQATT, CDR2 SNEGSKA (reference sequence). This CDR3 reads CSAREWLGPPQETQYF.

The rearrangement joins TRBV10-3 to TRBJ1-1. The CDR3 is made up of 13 amino acids. Germline V gene data show CDR1 as ENHRY and CDR2 as SYGVKD. CDR3 sequence: CASLNLRDTEAFF.

This rearrangement joins TRBV11-2 to TRBJ2-3; with no DNA, the TCRdb D assignment of TRBD1 cannot be verified. This CDR3 spans 15 amino acids. The germline gives CDR1 SGHAT, CDR2 FQNNGV. The CDR3 reads CASSSGQGRSDTQYF.

V and J are TRBV28 and TRBJ2-3; the D call from TCRdb, TRBD2, cannot be confirmed without DNA. The CDR3 contains 13 residues. Germline loops: CDR1 MDHEN, CDR2 SYDVKM. The CDR3 reads CASSSRVSDTQYF.

This chain uses TRBV6-5 with TRBJ2-3; TCRdb's D call of TRBD1 is untestable without DNA. The CDR3 extends over 15 amino acids. Per germline, CDR1 MNHEY and CDR2 SVGAGI. The CDR3 loop is CASSHRGGYTDTQYF.

The chain uses TRBV12-3 or TRBV12-4 and TRBJ2-3; TCRdb designates TRBD2, a call that cannot be tested without DNA. The CDR3 extends over 15 amino acids. The CDR3: CASRGLAGNRDTQYF.

CDR3 sequence: CSAALAGYTDTQYF. The J gene is TRBJ2-3, the V gene TRBV20-1; TCRdb picks TRBD2, but there is no DNA to check that call. This CDR3 region has 14 residues. Germline CDR1 reads DFQATT; CDR2 reads SNEGSKA (reference sequence).

J is TRBJ2-1 and V is TRBV6-6; lacking DNA, the TRBD2 call made by TCRdb goes unchecked. CDR1 MNHNY and CDR2 SVGAGI come from the germline V gene (reference sequence). CDR3 length equals 12 residues. CDR3 amino acids: CASSNSVNEQFF.

The J gene is TRBJ2-7, the V gene TRBV6-5; TCRdb's assignment of TRBD2 cannot be checked, as there is no DNA. The CDR3 covers 11 residues. Germline lookup yields CDR1 MNHEY and CDR2 SVGAGI. The CDR3 reads CATSHGREQYF.

The J gene is TRBJ2-2, the V gene TRBV11-2; TCRdb selects TRBD2, and the lack of DNA leaves this call unchecked. CDR1 and CDR2 from the germline V gene are SGHAT and FQNNGV. The CDR3 totals 13 residues. CDR3 loop: CASSLPRVGELFF.

The rearrangement uses TRBV12-3 or TRBV12-4 and TRBJ2-3; TCRdb's D gene call, TRBD2, goes unchecked for lack of DNA. This CDR3 contains 16 residues. The CDR3 sequence is CASSSIVSVSTDTQYF.

The rearrangement uses TRBV20-1 and TRBJ2-4; with no DNA, the TCRdb D assignment of TRBD2 cannot be verified. This CDR3 is 13 amino acids long. Germline CDR1 DFQATT, CDR2 SNEGSKA (reference sequence). The CDR3 reads CSAPPQYKNIQYF.